Detailed here is one T cell receptor beta chain. Its antigen is currently unknown. The germline gene is not matched at one end of the junction; a read error may be the cause. For TCR beta, libraries came from quantitative 5'-RACE with molecular barcodes. In TCRdb, the 5' RACE reads were re-called with MiXCR into one record per CDR3 protein. This sample has about 260,000 distinct CDR3 sequences, with about 20% found just once. The CDR3 extends over 17 amino acids. CDR1 is SGHRS, CDR2 YFSETQ, per germline. The sample originates from a study of CD8 T cells in ankylosing spondylitis. Whole-study findings and limits: A motif of 7 or 8 highly homologous TCR beta variants was seen as apparently characteristic of ankylosing spondylitis blood.

The sequence derives from a male donor with ankylosing spondylitis or in good health (not recorded which). Sequencing input: blood, either unsorted or a sorted T cell fraction (not recorded which). The rearrangement links TRBV5-1 to TRBJ2-4, with 9 bases matching TRBD1. The CDR3 nucleotides read TGCACCAGCAGCTTGGCCGGGACAGGGCTAGCCAAAAACATTCAGTACTTC. Translated, it gives CTSSLAGTGLAKNIQYF. Supplemented by reference TRBV5-1 and TRBJ2-4, the full variable domain reads KAGVTQTPRYLIKTRGQQVTLSCSPISGHRSVSWYQQTPGQGLQFLFEYFSETQRNKGNFPGRFSGRQFSNSRSEMNVSTLELGDSALYLCTSSLAGTGLAKNIQYFGAGTRLSVL.